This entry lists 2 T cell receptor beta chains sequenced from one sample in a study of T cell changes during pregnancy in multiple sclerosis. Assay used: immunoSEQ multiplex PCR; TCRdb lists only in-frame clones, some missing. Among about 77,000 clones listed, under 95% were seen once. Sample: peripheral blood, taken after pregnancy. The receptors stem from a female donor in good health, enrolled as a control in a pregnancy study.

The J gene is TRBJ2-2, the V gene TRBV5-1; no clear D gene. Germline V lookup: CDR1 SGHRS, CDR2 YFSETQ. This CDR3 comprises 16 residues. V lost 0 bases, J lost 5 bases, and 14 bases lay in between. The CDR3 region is CASSLASTRQTGELFF. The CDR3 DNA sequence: TGCGCCAGCAGCTTGGCCTCGACTCGGCAAACCGGGGAGCTGTTTTTT.

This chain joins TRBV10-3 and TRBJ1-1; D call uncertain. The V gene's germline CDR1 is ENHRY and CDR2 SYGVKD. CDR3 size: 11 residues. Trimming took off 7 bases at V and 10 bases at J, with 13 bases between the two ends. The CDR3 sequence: CAITTSALAFF. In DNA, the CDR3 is TGTGCCATCACTACCAGCGCCCTAGCTTTCTTT.